The text below deals with one TCR beta chain. The CDR3 spans 16 residues. After removal of 3 bases from V and 4 bases from J, the junction contained 2 bases not matched to a gene. Germline CDR1 and CDR2: SGHRS and YFSETQ. Priming of first-strand cDNA relied on TRAV- and TRBV-specific primers (covering alpha and beta chains). A roughly 20-cycle PCR with a constant-region primer and V-primer adapter amplified TCRs. Each CDR3 protein is one row after TCRdb ran MiXCR on the reads. This table has around 65,000 distinct CDR3 sequences, about a quarter appearing once. This sample was included in a study of low-dose radiotherapy and immunotherapy resistance in tumors. Study information: The fractionation for Cohort 1 was 0.5 Gy per fraction every 2 weeks, totaling 6.5 Gy.

The time point was: before trial treatment. Every donor's regimen consisted of nivolumab, ipilimumab, aspirin, low-dose cyclophosphamide and low-dose radiotherapy. Sequencing used PBMCs, obtained before treatment. The V gene is TRBV5-1, the J gene TRBJ2-2, with 14 bases fitting TRBD2. The TCR sequence derives from a male donor with rectosigmoid adenocarcinoma. CDR3: CASSSGLAGGTGELFF. The CDR3 DNA follows: TGCGCCAGCAGCTCCGGACTAGCGGGAGGCACCGGGGAGCTGTTTTTT.